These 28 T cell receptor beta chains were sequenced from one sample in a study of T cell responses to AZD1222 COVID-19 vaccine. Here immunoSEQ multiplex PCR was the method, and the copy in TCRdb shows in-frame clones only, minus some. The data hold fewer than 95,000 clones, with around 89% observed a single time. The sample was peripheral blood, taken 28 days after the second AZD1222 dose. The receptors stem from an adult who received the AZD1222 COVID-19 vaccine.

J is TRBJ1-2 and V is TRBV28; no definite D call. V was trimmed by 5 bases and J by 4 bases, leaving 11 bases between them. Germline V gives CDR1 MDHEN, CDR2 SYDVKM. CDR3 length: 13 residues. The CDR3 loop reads CASSTGLSYGYTF. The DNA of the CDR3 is TGTGCCAGCAGTACCGGATTGTCCTATGGCTACACCTTC.

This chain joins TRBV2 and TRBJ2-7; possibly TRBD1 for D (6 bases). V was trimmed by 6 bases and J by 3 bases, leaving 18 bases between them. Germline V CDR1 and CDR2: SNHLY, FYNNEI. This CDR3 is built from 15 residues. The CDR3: CASSDYGQLIYEQYF. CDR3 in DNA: TGTGCCAGCAGCGATTACGGACAGCTGATCTACGAGCAGTACTTC.

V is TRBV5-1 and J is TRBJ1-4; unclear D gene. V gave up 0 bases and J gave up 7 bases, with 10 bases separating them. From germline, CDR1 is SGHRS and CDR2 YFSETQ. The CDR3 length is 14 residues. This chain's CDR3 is CASSLVSGTEKLFF. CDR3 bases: TGCGCCAGCAGCTTGGTATCGGGTACTGAAAAACTGTTTTTT. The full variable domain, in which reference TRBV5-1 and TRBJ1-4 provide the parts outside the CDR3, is KAGVTQTPRYLIKTRGQQVTLSCSPISGHRSVSWYQQTPGQGLQFLFEYFSETQRNKGNFPGRFSGRQFSNSRSEMNVSTLELGDSALYLCASSLVSGTEKLFFGSGTQLSVL.

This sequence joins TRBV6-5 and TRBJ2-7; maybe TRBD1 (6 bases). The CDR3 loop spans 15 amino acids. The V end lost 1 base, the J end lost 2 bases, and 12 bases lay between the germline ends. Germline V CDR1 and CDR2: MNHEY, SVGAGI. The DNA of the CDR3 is TGTGCCAGCAGTTACTATGGGGACAAGGCCTACGAGCAGTACTTC. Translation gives CASSYYGDKAYEQYF.

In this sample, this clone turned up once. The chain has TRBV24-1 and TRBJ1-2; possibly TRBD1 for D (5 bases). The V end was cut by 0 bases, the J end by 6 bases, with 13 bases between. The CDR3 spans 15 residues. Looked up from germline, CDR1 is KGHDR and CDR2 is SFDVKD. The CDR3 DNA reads TGTGCCACCAGTGATTTGCAGGCAGGGCCTCATGGCTACACCTTC. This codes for CATSDLQAGPHGYTF.

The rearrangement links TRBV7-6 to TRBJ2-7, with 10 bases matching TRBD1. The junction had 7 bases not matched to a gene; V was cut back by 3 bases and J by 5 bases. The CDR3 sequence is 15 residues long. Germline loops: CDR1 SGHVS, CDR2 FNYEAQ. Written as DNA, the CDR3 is TGTGCCAGCAGCTTGGGACAGGGGTTAATGAACGAGCAGTACTTC. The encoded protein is CASSLGQGLMNEQYF.

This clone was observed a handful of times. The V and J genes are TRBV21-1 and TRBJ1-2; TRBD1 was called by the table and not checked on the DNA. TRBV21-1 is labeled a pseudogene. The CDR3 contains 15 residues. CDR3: CASSKNLTGAYGYTF. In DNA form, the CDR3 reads TGTGCCAGCAGCAAAAATTTGACAGGGGCCTATGGCTACACCTTC.

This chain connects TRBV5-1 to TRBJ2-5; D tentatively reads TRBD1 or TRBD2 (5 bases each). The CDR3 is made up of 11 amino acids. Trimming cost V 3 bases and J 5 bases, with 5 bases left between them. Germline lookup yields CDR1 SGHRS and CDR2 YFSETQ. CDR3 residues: CASSWGETQYF. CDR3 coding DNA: TGCGCCAGCAGCTGGGGGGAGACCCAGTACTTC.

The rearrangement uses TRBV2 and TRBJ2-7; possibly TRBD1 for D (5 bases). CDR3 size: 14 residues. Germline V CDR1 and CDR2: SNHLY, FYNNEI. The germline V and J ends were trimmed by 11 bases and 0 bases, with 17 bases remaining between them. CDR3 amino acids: CAQQAVQGSYEQYF. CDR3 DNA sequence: TGTGCCCAGCAGGCAGTGCAGGGCTCCTACGAGCAGTACTTC.

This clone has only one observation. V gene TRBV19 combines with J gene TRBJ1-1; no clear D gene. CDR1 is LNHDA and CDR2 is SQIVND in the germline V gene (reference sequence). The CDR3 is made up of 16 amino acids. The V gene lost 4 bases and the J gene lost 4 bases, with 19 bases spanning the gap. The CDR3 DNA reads TGTGCCAGTAGTACCCGCTGGTCTTTCGTGGCCACTGAAGCTTTCTTT. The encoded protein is CASSTRWSFVATEAFF.

The CDR3 nucleotides are TGTGCCAGCAGCCGGCGCTTGGGGGGGAACACTGAAGCTTTCTTT. The encoded protein is CASSRRLGGNTEAFF. V and J are TRBV11-2 and TRBJ1-1; D perhaps matches TRBD1 (5 bases). Germline lookup yields CDR1 SGHAT and CDR2 FQNNGV. The CDR3 is made up of 15 amino acids. V was shortened by 5 bases and J by 1 base, with 14 bases between the two germline ends.

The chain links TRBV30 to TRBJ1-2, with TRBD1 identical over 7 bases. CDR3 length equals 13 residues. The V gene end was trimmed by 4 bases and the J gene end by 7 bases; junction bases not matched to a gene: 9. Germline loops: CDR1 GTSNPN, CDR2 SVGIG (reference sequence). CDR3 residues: CAWNAGTVPGYTF. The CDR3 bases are TGTGCCTGGAACGCTGGGACAGTCCCTGGCTACACCTTC.

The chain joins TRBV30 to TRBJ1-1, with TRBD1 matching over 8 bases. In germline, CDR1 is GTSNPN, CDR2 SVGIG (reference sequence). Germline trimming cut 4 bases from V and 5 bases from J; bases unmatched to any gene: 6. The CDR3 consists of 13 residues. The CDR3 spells CAWIQGARTEAFF. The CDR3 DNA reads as TGTGCCTGGATTCAGGGGGCGCGAACTGAAGCTTTCTTT.

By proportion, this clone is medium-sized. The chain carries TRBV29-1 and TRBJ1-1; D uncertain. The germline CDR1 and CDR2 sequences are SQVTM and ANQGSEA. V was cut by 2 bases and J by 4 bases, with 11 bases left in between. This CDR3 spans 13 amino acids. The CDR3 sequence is CSVESRTVTEAFF. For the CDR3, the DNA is TGCAGCGTTGAATCCCGGACGGTCACTGAAGCTTTCTTT.

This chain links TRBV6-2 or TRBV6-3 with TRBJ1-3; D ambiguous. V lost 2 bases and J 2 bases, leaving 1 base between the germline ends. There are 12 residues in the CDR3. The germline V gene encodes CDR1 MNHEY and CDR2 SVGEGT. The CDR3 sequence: CASSYTGNTIYF. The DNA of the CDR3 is TGTGCCAGCAGTTACACTGGAAACACCATATATTTT.

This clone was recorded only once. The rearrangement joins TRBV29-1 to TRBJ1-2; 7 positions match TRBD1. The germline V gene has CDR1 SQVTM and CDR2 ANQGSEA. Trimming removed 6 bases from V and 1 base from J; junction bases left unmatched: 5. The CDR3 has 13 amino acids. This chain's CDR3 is CSVGQRLNYGYTF. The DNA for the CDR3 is TGCAGCGTGGGACAGCGACTTAACTATGGCTACACCTTC.

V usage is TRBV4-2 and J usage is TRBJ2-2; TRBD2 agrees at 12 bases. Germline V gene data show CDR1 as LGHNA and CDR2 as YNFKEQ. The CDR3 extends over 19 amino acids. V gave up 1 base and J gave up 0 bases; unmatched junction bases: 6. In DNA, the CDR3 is TGTGCCAGCAGCCAAGGACTAGCGGGGGAGGTTGCGAACACCGGGGAGCTGTTTTTT. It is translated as CASSQGLAGEVANTGELFF.

The CDR3 sequence: CASSPEPFSNQPQHF. CDR3 coding DNA: TGCGCCAGCAGTCCTGAGCCGTTTAGCAATCAGCCCCAGCATTTT. The V gene is TRBV4-1, the J gene TRBJ1-5, with D uncertain. This CDR3 is built from 15 residues. Looked up from germline, CDR1 is MGHRA and CDR2 is YSYEKL. V gave up 6 bases and J gave up 0 bases, with 12 bases separating them.

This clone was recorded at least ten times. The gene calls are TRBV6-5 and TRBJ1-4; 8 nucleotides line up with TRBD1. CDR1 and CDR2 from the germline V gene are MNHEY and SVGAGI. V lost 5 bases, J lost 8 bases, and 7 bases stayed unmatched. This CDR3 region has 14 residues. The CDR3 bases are TGTGCCAGCAGTCTCGGACAGGGACGAGAAAAACTGTTTTTT. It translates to CASSLGQGREKLFF.

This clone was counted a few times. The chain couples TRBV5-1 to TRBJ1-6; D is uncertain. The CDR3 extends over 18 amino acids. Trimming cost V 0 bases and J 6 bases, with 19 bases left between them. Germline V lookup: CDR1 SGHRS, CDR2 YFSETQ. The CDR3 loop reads CASSLAGSGKWTNSPLHF. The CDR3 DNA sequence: TGCGCCAGCAGCTTGGCCGGGAGTGGAAAATGGACTAATTCACCCCTCCACTTT. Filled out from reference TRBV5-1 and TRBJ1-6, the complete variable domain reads KAGVTQTPRYLIKTRGQQVTLSCSPISGHRSVSWYQQTPGQGLQFLFEYFSETQRNKGNFPGRFSGRQFSNSRSEMNVSTLELGDSALYLCASSLAGSGKWTNSPLHFGNGTRLTVT.

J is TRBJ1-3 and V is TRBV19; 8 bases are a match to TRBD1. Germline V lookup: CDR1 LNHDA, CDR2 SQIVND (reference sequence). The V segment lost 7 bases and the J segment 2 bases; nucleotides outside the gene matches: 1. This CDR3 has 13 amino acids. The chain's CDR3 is CASKGQAGNTIYF. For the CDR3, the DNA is TGTGCCAGTAAGGGACAGGCTGGAAACACCATATATTTT.

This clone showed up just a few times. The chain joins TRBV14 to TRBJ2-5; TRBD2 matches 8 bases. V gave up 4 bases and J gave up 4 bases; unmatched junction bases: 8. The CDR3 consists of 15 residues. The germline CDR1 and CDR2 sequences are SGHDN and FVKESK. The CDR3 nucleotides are TGTGCCAGCAGCCCCGGGACTAGGAATCGAGAGACCCAGTACTTC. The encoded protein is CASSPGTRNRETQYF.

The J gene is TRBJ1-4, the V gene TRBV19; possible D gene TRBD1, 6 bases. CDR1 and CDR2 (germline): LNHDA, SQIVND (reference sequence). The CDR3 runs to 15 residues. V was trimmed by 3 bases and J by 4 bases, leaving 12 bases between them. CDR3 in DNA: TGTGCCAGTAGTATCGGGGGCGCAGGTAATGAAAAACTGTTTTTT. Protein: CASSIGGAGNEKLFF.

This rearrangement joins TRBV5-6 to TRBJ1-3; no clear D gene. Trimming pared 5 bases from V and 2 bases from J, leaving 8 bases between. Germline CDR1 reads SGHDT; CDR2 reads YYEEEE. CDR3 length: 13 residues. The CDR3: CASRRGPGNTIYF. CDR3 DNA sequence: TGTGCCAGCAGGAGAGGGCCTGGAAACACCATATATTTT.

The CDR3 is CASSFAGQIYEQYF. Here the CDR3 DNA reads TGTGCCAGCAGCTTTGCGGGACAGATATACGAGCAGTACTTC. The chain recombines TRBV5-4 with TRBJ2-7; maybe TRBD1 (7 bases). The CDR3 length is 14 residues. Trimming removed 2 bases from V and 4 bases from J, with 13 bases in between. Per germline, CDR1 SGHNT and CDR2 YYREEE (reference sequence).

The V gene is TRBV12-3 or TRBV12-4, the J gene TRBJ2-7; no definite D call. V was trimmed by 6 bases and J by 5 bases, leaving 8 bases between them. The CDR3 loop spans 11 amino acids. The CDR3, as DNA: TGTGCCAGCAGCCCCTTTCACGAGCAGTACTTC. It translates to CASSPFHEQYF.

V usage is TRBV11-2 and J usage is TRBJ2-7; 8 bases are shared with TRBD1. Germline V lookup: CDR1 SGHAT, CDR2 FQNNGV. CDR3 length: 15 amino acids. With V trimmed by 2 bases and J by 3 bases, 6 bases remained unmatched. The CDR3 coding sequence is TGTGCCAGCAGCTTATCCGGGACAGGTTTCTACGAGCAGTACTTC. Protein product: CASSLSGTGFYEQYF.

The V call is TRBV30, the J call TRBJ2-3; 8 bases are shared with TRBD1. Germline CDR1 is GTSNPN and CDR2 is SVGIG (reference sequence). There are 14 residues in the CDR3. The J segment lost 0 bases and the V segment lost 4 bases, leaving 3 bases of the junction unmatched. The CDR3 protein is CAWNRGTSTDTQYF. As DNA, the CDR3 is TGTGCCTGGAACAGGGGGACCAGCACAGATACGCAGTATTTT.